Listed below are T cell receptor beta chains from one sample, sequenced in a study of cytomegalovirus exposure and HLA in healthy donors. Sequencing was performed with immunoSEQ multiplex PCR; in TCRdb, only in-frame clones are kept and a portion is missing. The table records roughly 66,000 clones, roughly 69% of them present only once. Input material: PBMCs. The receptor set was obtained from a woman between 45 and 65 years old in good health and CMV-seronegative. CDR3s include the opening cysteine and the closing phenylalanine or tryptophan. The D gene is left open where the match is weak. For some rows the clone size is stated as once, few or many, or as a class when expanded; others skip it.

D gene: TRBD2; clone size: .; V gene: TRBV5-1; J gene: TRBJ2-1; CDR3 DNA: TGCGCCAGCAGCTTGGGACTAGCGGGAGAGGGTGAGCAGTTCTTC; CDR3 protein: CASSLGLAGEGEQFF
D gene: TRBD1; clone size: .; V gene: TRBV30; J gene: TRBJ1-1; CDR3 DNA: TGTGCCTGGAGTACGCCTGGGACAGCGGACACTGAAGCTTTCTTT; CDR3 protein: CAWSTPGTADTEAFF
D gene: .; clone size: .; V gene: TRBV30; J gene: TRBJ1-3; CDR3 DNA: TGTGCCTGGAGTCCGTCCTTCTCTGGAAACACCATATATTTT; CDR3 protein: CAWSPSFSGNTIYF
D gene: TRBD2; clone size: few; V gene: TRBV7-9; J gene: TRBJ2-5; CDR3 DNA: TGTGCCAGCGTAGGGAGGGATCAGTACCAAGAGACCCAGTACTTC; CDR3 protein: CASVGRDQYQETQYF
D gene: TRBD2; clone size: .; V gene: TRBV7-2; J gene: TRBJ2-1; CDR3 DNA: TGTGCCAGCAGCCCAAACTCGGGACTAGCGGGAGCCCACAATGAGCAGTTCTTC; CDR3 protein: CASSPNSGLAGAHNEQFF
D gene: TRBD1; clone size: .; V gene: TRBV6-5; J gene: TRBJ2-5; CDR3 DNA: TGTGCCAGCAGATGGACAGGGGGTCCGACCCAGTACTTC; CDR3 protein: CASRWTGGPTQYF
D gene: .; clone size: .; V gene: TRBV5-6; J gene: TRBJ2-5; CDR3 DNA: TGTGCCAGCAGCTTGGCCTCATACGCAGAAGAGACCCAGTACTTC; CDR3 protein: CASSLASYAEETQYF
D gene: TRBD1; clone size: .; V gene: TRBV7-9; J gene: TRBJ2-7; CDR3 DNA: TGTGCCAGCAGCTTCGGGGGACAGGGGATGTTTTACGAGCAGTACTTC; CDR3 protein: CASSFGGQGMFYEQYF
D gene: TRBD1; clone size: .; V gene: TRBV28; J gene: TRBJ2-2; CDR3 DNA: TGTGCCAGCAGTCCCCCGGGACAGGGGTCCACCGGGGAGCTGTTTTTT; CDR3 protein: CASSPPGQGSTGELFF
D gene: TRBD2; clone size: .; V gene: TRBV7-9; J gene: TRBJ2-7; CDR3 DNA: TGTGCCAGCAGTCCTTCCTTGACTAGCGGGAGTCACGAGCAGTACTTC; CDR3 protein: CASSPSLTSGSHEQYF
D gene: .; clone size: .; V gene: TRBV18; J gene: TRBJ1-5; CDR3 DNA: TGTGCCAGCACTTTTGCAGGGAGCAATCAGCCCCAGCATTTT; CDR3 protein: CASTFAGSNQPQHF
D gene: .; clone size: .; V gene: TRBV7-9; J gene: TRBJ1-1; CDR3 DNA: TGTGCCAGCAGCTTAGTGGGGGCTGGGGCTTTCTTT; CDR3 protein: CASSLVGAGAFF
D gene: .; clone size: .; V gene: TRBV18; J gene: TRBJ2-7; CDR3 DNA: TGTGCCAGCTCACCCTTGGCTAGCCGCGAGCAGTACTTC; CDR3 protein: CASSPLASREQYF
D gene: TRBD2; clone size: .; V gene: TRBV11-3; J gene: TRBJ2-3; CDR3 DNA: TGTGCCAGCAGCTCAGCGGGAACAGCCCTTGCTACGCAGTATTTT; CDR3 protein: CASSSAGTALATQYF
D gene: TRBD2; clone size: .; V gene: TRBV25-1; J gene: TRBJ2-5; CDR3 DNA: TGTGCCAGCAGTGAATACAGCGGGAGGGCCCCAGAGACCCAGTACTTC; CDR3 protein: CASSEYSGRAPETQYF